These 30 T cell receptor beta chains share one sample of origin, sequenced in a study of T cell responses to AZD1222 COVID-19 vaccine. Profiling relied on immunoSEQ multiplex PCR, and the TCRdb table lists in-frame clones only, not all of them. The table has around 190,000 clones, approximately 90% seen once. This specimen was peripheral blood, taken 28 days after the second AZD1222 dose. All receptors derive from an adult who received the AZD1222 COVID-19 vaccine.

The chain uses TRBV5-6 and TRBJ1-5; 12 positions agree with TRBD1. V was pared by 1 base and J by 6 bases, with 5 bases of the junction left unmatched. The CDR3 spans 16 residues. Germline V CDR1 and CDR2: SGHDT, YYEEEE. The CDR3 DNA sequence: TGTGCCAGCAGCTTGAAGGGACAGGGGGCTGCTCAGCCCCAGCATTTT. The encoded protein is CASSLKGQGAAQPQHF.

The chain recombines TRBV2 with TRBJ1-5; D is ambiguous. Germline V lookup: CDR1 SNHLY, CDR2 FYNNEI. V lost 6 bases to trimming and J lost 0 bases, with 15 bases between them. The CDR3 spans 16 residues. The CDR3 region is CASSPGSLYSNQPQHF. DNA of the CDR3: TGTGCCAGCAGCCCGGGGAGCCTTTATAGCAATCAGCCCCAGCATTTT.

V and J are TRBV27 and TRBJ2-7, with D unresolved. Germline V gene sequence: CDR1 MNHEY, CDR2 SMNVEV (reference sequence). This CDR3 contains 11 residues. V was clipped by 6 bases and J by 4 bases, with 7 bases between them. This CDR3 is CASRIGYEQYF. The CDR3 DNA sequence: TGTGCCAGCAGGATTGGTTACGAGCAGTACTTC.

The CDR3 sequence: CASSSWGTEAFF. The CDR3 bases are TGTGCCAGCAGCTCATGGGGCACTGAAGCTTTCTTT. The gene calls are TRBV7-9 and TRBJ1-1; D gene unclear. The CDR3 covers 12 residues. V was pared by 4 bases and J by 4 bases, with 7 bases between. Germline V gene lookup returns CDR1 SEHNR and CDR2 FQNEAQ (reference sequence). The full variable domain, in which reference TRBV7-9 and TRBJ1-1 provide the parts outside the CDR3, is DTGVSQNPRHKITKRGQNVTFRCDPISEHNRLYWYRQTLGQGPEFLTYFQNEAQLEKSRLLSDRFSAERPKGSFSTLEIQRTEQGDSAMYLCASSSWGTEAFFGQGTRLTVV.

The CDR3: CASSDGQGNQPQHF. Written as DNA, the CDR3 is TGCGCCAGCAGCGACGGACAGGGGAATCAGCCCCAGCATTTT. V usage is TRBV4-3 and J usage is TRBJ1-5; 9 bases fit TRBD1. V was pared by 5 bases and J by 4 bases, with 3 bases of the junction left unmatched. Germline-derived CDR1 and CDR2 are LGHNA and YSLEER. CDR3 length: 14 residues.

This sequence joins TRBV18 and TRBJ2-3; D remains ambiguous. This CDR3 contains 13 residues. CDR1 KGHSH and CDR2 LQKENI come from the germline V gene. V gave up 3 bases and J gave up 2 bases, with 6 bases separating them. Here the CDR3 reads CASSPYYTDTQYF. CDR3 nucleotides: TGTGCCAGCTCACCCTACTACACAGATACGCAGTATTTT.

The chain links TRBV7-2 to TRBJ2-7, with unresolved D. Trimming pared 4 bases from V and 3 bases from J, leaving 10 bases between. Germline CDR1 reads SGHTA; CDR2 reads FQGNSA. This CDR3 is 13 amino acids long. This CDR3 reads CASSSSRNYEQYF. The CDR3 region has the DNA TGTGCCAGCAGCTCGTCTAGAAACTACGAGCAGTACTTC.

V and J are TRBV19 and TRBJ2-7; D possibly corresponds to TRBD2 (6 bases). Trimming removed 5 bases at V and 0 bases at J, with 17 bases between. CDR1 is LNHDA, CDR2 SQIVND, per germline (reference sequence). The CDR3 is 16 amino acids. As DNA, the CDR3 is TGTGCCAGTAGTCGCTATCCGGGGAGGAGCTCCTACGAGCAGTACTTC. Amino acid sequence: CASSRYPGRSSYEQYF. Using reference TRBV19 and TRBJ2-7 for the parts outside the CDR3, the full variable domain is DGGITQSPKYLFRKEGQNVTLSCEQNLNHDAMYWYRQDPGQGLRLIYYSQIVNDFQKGDIAEGYSVSREKKESFPLTVTSAQKNPTAFYLCASSRYPGRSSYEQYFGPGTRLTVT.

The chain carries TRBV27 and TRBJ2-1, with 16 bases identical to TRBD2. With V trimmed by 5 bases and J by 1 base, 5 bases remained unmatched. This CDR3 region has 18 residues. Per germline, CDR1 MNHEY and CDR2 SMNVEV (reference sequence). The CDR3 DNA sequence: TGTGCCAGCAGTCCCGGGACTAGCGGGAGGGGGTCCTACAATGAGCAGTTCTTC. This translates into CASSPGTSGRGSYNEQFF.

This clone turned up a few times. The V and J genes are TRBV3-1 (or the pseudogene TRBV3-2) and TRBJ2-2; 10 bases map to TRBD1. Germline V gives CDR1 LGHDT, CDR2 YNNKEL (reference sequence). This CDR3 spans 15 amino acids. V lost 4 bases to trimming and J lost 4 bases; unmatched junction nucleotides: 3. As DNA, the CDR3 is TGTGCCAGCAGCCCCCGGGACAGGGGCACCGGGGAGCTGTTTTTT. This encodes CASSPRDRGTGELFF.

The chain links TRBV29-1 to TRBJ1-2; D gene ambiguous. CDR3 size: 12 residues. Germline loops: CDR1 SQVTM, CDR2 ANQGSEA. V dropped 3 bases and J dropped 0 bases, with 5 bases sitting between them. The CDR3 loop reads CSVDSPNYGYTF. Here the CDR3 DNA reads TGCAGCGTTGACAGTCCTAACTATGGCTACACCTTC.

The table lists this clone with a count of one. This sequence joins TRBV2 and TRBJ1-2; 7 nucleotides match TRBD1. J was trimmed by 8 bases and V by 7 bases; bases with no gene match: 16. The CDR3 is made up of 15 amino acids. Germline V gives CDR1 SNHLY, CDR2 FYNNEI. CDR3 DNA sequence: TGTGCCAGCACCACGACAGGGTTGGTCCAGGAGGGCTACACCTTC. Encoded protein: CASTTTGLVQEGYTF.

This chain connects TRBV29-1 to TRBJ2-1; TRBD1 agrees at 7 bases. With 1 base clipped from V and 0 bases from J, the junction kept 3 bases outside the gene matches. The CDR3 loop spans 15 amino acids. Germline CDR1 and CDR2: SQVTM and ANQGSEA. The CDR3 reads CSVEGGQNSYNEQFF. The CDR3 bases are TGCAGCGTTGAAGGGGGACAGAACTCCTACAATGAGCAGTTCTTC.

The CDR3 reads CASSLARGRGNTIYF. In nucleotides, the CDR3 is TGCGCCAGCAGCTTGGCCAGGGGGCGAGGAAACACCATATATTTT. This chain uses TRBV5-1 with TRBJ1-3; TRBD1 matches 8 bases. V dropped 0 bases and J dropped 4; count of bases not matched to a gene: 3. Germline CDR1 and CDR2: SGHRS and YFSETQ. The CDR3 runs to 15 residues.

About this clone itself: Other DNA sequences in this sample translate to the same CDR3. This sequence joins TRBV5-1 and TRBJ2-6; the D is unclear. CDR1 is SGHRS, CDR2 YFSETQ, per germline. Trimming left V 0 bases short and J 1 base short, with 2 bases between. There are 14 residues in the CDR3. The chain's CDR3 is CASSLGSGANVLTF. The CDR3 coding sequence is TGCGCCAGCAGCTTGGGTTCTGGGGCCAACGTCCTGACTTTC.

The V call is TRBV13, the J call TRBJ2-5; D is ambiguous. Trimming took off 4 bases at V and 9 bases at J, with 21 bases between the two ends. The CDR3 totals 15 residues. Germline CDR1 is PRHDT and CDR2 is FYEKMQ (reference sequence). CDR3 protein: CASSSGLYRPTAQYF. CDR3 sequence (DNA): TGTGCCAGCAGCTCGGGCCTCTATCGCCCGACGGCCCAGTACTTC.

The genes are TRBV27 and TRBJ1-6; no clear D. V shed 5 bases and J shed 7 bases, with 12 bases lying between them. CDR1 is MNHEY, CDR2 SMNVEV, per germline (reference sequence). CDR3 size: 14 residues. The CDR3 here is CASSPTVPNSPLHF. CDR3 nucleotides: TGTGCCAGCAGTCCCACTGTCCCAAATTCACCCCTCCACTTT.

The J gene is TRBJ2-3, the V gene TRBV29-1, with 8 bases identical to TRBD1. V dropped 1 base and J dropped 3; count of bases not matched to a gene: 6. This CDR3 is 15 amino acids long. The germline CDR1 and CDR2 sequences are SQVTM and ANQGSEA. CDR3: CSVEGAGGITDTQYF. The CDR3 DNA sequence: TGCAGCGTTGAAGGGGCAGGGGGCATTACAGATACGCAGTATTTT.

The J gene is TRBJ2-7, the V gene TRBV9, with 7 bases that match TRBD1. V was pared by 4 bases and J by 5 bases, with 18 bases of the junction left unmatched. The germline V gene has CDR1 SGDLS and CDR2 YYNGEE. The CDR3 is made up of 17 amino acids. The CDR3, as DNA: TGTGCCAGCAGCAGTAGCCCCGACAGGGTACGGGCCGACGAGCAGTACTTC. Amino acids: CASSSSPDRVRADEQYF.

This clone was counted only a few times. This rearrangement joins TRBV9 to TRBJ2-1; 13 bases agree with TRBD2. Germline CDR1 is SGDLS and CDR2 is YYNGEE. The length of the CDR3 is 19 residues. V lost 3 bases, J lost 0 bases, and 9 bases stayed unmatched. The CDR3 sequence: CASSDGLAGETSSYNEQFF. In DNA, the CDR3 is TGTGCCAGCAGCGATGGACTAGCGGGGGAGACGAGCTCCTACAATGAGCAGTTCTTC.

The V gene is TRBV21-1, the J gene TRBJ2-7; the table gives TRBD2 as D, unverified against the DNA. TRBV21-1 is a listed pseudogene. The CDR3 is 16 amino acids. CDR3 sequence reads: CASPPRGGGTSYEQYF. CDR3 sequence (DNA): TGTGCCAGCCCCCCAAGGGGCGGGGGGACCTCCTACGAGCAGTACTTC.

The chain recombines TRBV18 with TRBJ2-3; D may be TRBD1 (5 bases). The germline gives CDR1 KGHSH, CDR2 LQKENI. The V and J ends lost 3 bases and 5 bases respectively, with 18 bases between them. This CDR3 region has 16 residues. CDR3 region: CASSPSSSRVIDTQYF. CDR3 DNA sequence: TGTGCCAGCTCACCGTCGTCTTCCAGGGTAATAGATACGCAGTATTTT.

This chain connects TRBV6-6 to TRBJ2-7, with 14 nucleotides matching TRBD2. With V trimmed by 6 bases and J by 0 bases, 4 bases remained unmatched. Germline V gene data show CDR1 as MNHNY and CDR2 as SVGAGI (reference sequence). The CDR3 loop spans 16 amino acids. CDR3 region: CASSAGTSGSSYEQYF. CDR3 nucleotide sequence: TGTGCCAGCAGCGCCGGGACTAGCGGGAGCTCCTACGAGCAGTACTTC.

The chain joins TRBV18 to TRBJ2-2, with D maybe TRBD1 (5 bases). This CDR3 has 15 residues. In germline, CDR1 is KGHSH, CDR2 LQKENI. The V end lost 3 bases, the J end lost 1 base, and 9 bases lay between the germline ends. CDR3 protein: CASSPKQGNTGELFF. DNA of the CDR3: TGTGCCAGCTCACCTAAGCAGGGGAACACCGGGGAGCTGTTTTTT.

V gene TRBV27 combines with J gene TRBJ2-5, with a weak D call TRBD1 (6 bases). Germline V gene lookup returns CDR1 MNHEY and CDR2 SMNVEV (reference sequence). CDR3 length equals 14 residues. With 4 bases removed from V and 1 base from J, the gap between germline ends came to 10 bases. The CDR3 region is CASSYLGAQETQYF. The CDR3 bases are TGTGCCAGCAGTTATCTGGGGGCCCAAGAGACCCAGTACTTC.

V usage is TRBV30 and J usage is TRBJ2-5; no firm D call. V was cut by 2 bases and J by 4 bases, with 23 bases left in between. The CDR3 is 17 residues long. Germline CDR1 GTSNPN, CDR2 SVGIG (reference sequence). The CDR3, as DNA: TGTGCCTGGAGTCATCAACCAGCGAGTAACCCCGGAGAGACCCAGTACTTC. Encoded protein: CAWSHQPASNPGETQYF.

The chain carries TRBV5-1 and TRBJ2-7, with 8 bases lining up with TRBD2. Germline V gene sequence: CDR1 SGHRS, CDR2 YFSETQ. The J segment lost 4 bases and the V segment lost 3 bases, leaving 21 bases of the junction unmatched. This CDR3 is built from 19 residues. CDR3 bases: TGCGCCAGCAGCTCTGAGGCAGCGGGAGTCGTCGGCGTAAGGTACGAGCAGTACTTC. Translated, it gives CASSSEAAGVVGVRYEQYF. The whole variable domain, remainder taken from reference TRBV5-1 and TRBJ2-7, is KAGVTQTPRYLIKTRGQQVTLSCSPISGHRSVSWYQQTPGQGLQFLFEYFSETQRNKGNFPGRFSGRQFSNSRSEMNVSTLELGDSALYLCASSSEAAGVVGVRYEQYFGPGTRLTVT.

This chain's CDR3 is CAWSDGGGTDTQYF. The CDR3 nucleotides read TGTGCCTGGAGTGACGGAGGAGGCACAGATACGCAGTATTTT. The V call is TRBV30, the J call TRBJ2-3, with D possibly TRBD2 on 5 matching bases. Germline V lookup: CDR1 GTSNPN, CDR2 SVGIG (reference sequence). The CDR3 has 14 residues. Trimming removed 1 base at V and 1 base at J, with 9 bases between.

The chain is built from TRBV11-2 and TRBJ1-4, with unresolved D. The CDR3 sequence is 16 residues long. Germline V gene sequence: CDR1 SGHAT, CDR2 FQNNGV. Trimming cost V 0 bases and J 11 bases, with 19 bases left between them. The CDR3 sequence: CASSLDRGPSREKLFF. The CDR3 DNA reads as TGTGCCAGCAGCTTAGATCGAGGTCCGTCACGTGAGAAACTGTTTTTT.

This clone was seen only once. The chain uses TRBV7-9 and TRBJ2-7, with TRBD1 identical over 7 bases. CDR3 length: 13 residues. V trimming: 5 bases; J trimming: 4 bases; junction bases outside the gene matches: 5. Germline V CDR1 and CDR2: SEHNR, FQNEAQ (reference sequence). The CDR3 region has the DNA TGTGCCAGCAGCCCCCGGGACAGATACGAGCAGTACTTC. This translates into CASSPRDRYEQYF.